This T cell receptor beta chain appears in the sequencing data of a study of early T cells in non-severe SARS-CoV-2 infection. The TCR library protocol attached unique molecular identifiers to the individual cDNA molecules. TCRdb passed the 5' RACE reads through MiXCR, listing each CDR3 protein once. The profile covers 69,000 or so distinct CDR3 sequences, with roughly 10% appearing a single time and 5.9% taken by the ten largest. Germline V gives CDR1 SGHTS, CDR2 YDEGEE. V gave up 5 bases and J gave up 4 bases, with 21 bases separating them. This CDR3 comprises 16 residues. The specimen sequenced was whole blood. The sequence was obtained from an adult who was a healthcare worker with PCR-confirmed SARS-CoV-2 infection or an uninfected control (not recorded which). This chain joins TRBV5-8 and TRBJ1-1; D gene ambiguous. CDR3 sequence reads: CASRSGTRVRGTEAFF. The CDR3 coding sequence is TGTGCCAGCAGATCGGGAACACGAGTTCGGGGCACTGAAGCTTTCTTT.